A selection of T cell receptor beta chains follows, all from one sample in a study of cytomegalovirus exposure and HLA in healthy donors. Libraries were prepared by immunoSEQ multiplex PCR; TCRdb keeps only in-frame clonotypes and omits some of them. The sample lists over 150,000 clones, roughly 82% occurring once. Sequenced: PBMCs. The origin of the receptors is a man aged 50 to 59 in good health and CMV-seropositive. Each CDR3 is given without its conserved first and last residue.

>TRBJ1-1|11|TRBV7-3
ASSLTQNTEAF
>TRBJ2-1|12|TRBV7-7
ASSSGGLYNEQF
>TRBJ2-7|12|TRBV13
ASSFWGGSDEQY
>TRBJ2-7|12|TRBV5-1
ASSFVTNSYEQY
>TRBJ1-2|14|TRBV4-3
ASSQQSGQGYYGYT
>TRBJ2-5|12|TRBV4-1
ASSQTRGQETQY
>.|15|TRBV27
ASSRDHTGGRTSEQY
>TRBJ1-5|13|TRBV9
ASSAAGDTQQPQH
>TRBJ2-2|12|TRBV15
ATSLQGSAGELF
>TRBJ2-5|15|TRBV9
ASSVGGRASGGETQY
>TRBJ2-3|11|TRBV5-6
ASSSVAGDTQY
>TRBJ2-1|14|TRBV29-1
SVEDPLRFAYNEQF
>TRBJ2-7|13|TRBV12-1
ASSCGGAVIYEQY
>TRBJ1-2|12|TRBV7-9
ASSLAQAANGYT
>TRBJ2-7|16|TRBV2
ASRNLRTSGRSSDEQY
>TRBJ1-6|13|TRBV4-2
ASSQDRGSGSPLH
>TRBJ2-1|11|TRBV30
AWTSGGYNEQF
>TRBJ2-7|14|TRBV9
ASSVGAGGLSYEQY
>TRBJ2-3|14|TRBV11-2
ASSRSGDHSTDTQY
>TRBJ2-2|15|TRBV4-3
ASSQQLTGGGTGELF
>TRBJ2-2|14|TRBV4-3
ASSQPPGTLTGELF
>TRBJ2-7|12|TRBV6-5
ASRTGTAPYEQY
>TRBJ2-7|13|TRBV5-6
ASSRAWGPHYEQY
>TRBJ1-3|13|TRBV7-9
ASSLQGAAGNTIY
>TRBJ2-3|13|TRBV5-1
ASSLVGGSTDTQY
>TRBJ1-1|10|TRBV6-5
ASSDIRQAPF
>TRBJ2-7|14|TRBV11-1
ASSLTGRGEAYEQY
>TRBJ2-1|11|TRBV19
ASSIGLGNEQF
>TRBJ2-5|11|TRBV11-3
ASSLMGVETQY
>TRBJ1-1|13|TRBV4-1
ASSQDPTERTEAF
>TRBJ2-7|13|TRBV10-2
ASRDRQVTNYEQY
>TRBJ1-3|14|TRBV2
ASSMDRGGSGNTIY
>TRBJ2-5|12|TRBV6-1
ASMGTSAQETQY
>TRBJ2-3|13|TRBV5-1
ASSLGRELPNTQY
>TRBJ1-1|11|TRBV7-9
ASSIVMNTEAF
>TRBJ1-1|10|TRBV7-9
ASSLGGPRAF
>TRBJ1-4|13|TRBV28
ASSLSAGGNEKLF
>TRBJ2-7|12|TRBV5-1
ASTGTGGSYEQY
>TRBJ2-2|13|TRBV19
ASLPAGPNTGELF
>TRBJ1-2|13|TRBV4-1
ASSPQGVFGYGYT
>TRBJ2-1|13|TRBV4-1
ASSPGLAGGPSLF
>TRBJ1-1|12|TRBV5-4
ASTLRGASTEAF
>TRBJ2-3|13|TRBV30
AWSIGDSGTDTQY
>TRBJ2-3|11|TRBV28
ASSFTGADTQY
>TRBJ1-5|18|TRBV28
ASSLGADGQGLYSNQPQH
>TRBJ2-3|12|TRBV5-4
ASSLELFTDTQY
>TRBJ2-7|12|TRBV28
ASSLTSPTYEQY
>TRBJ2-5|17|TRBV9
ASSVSAGGLLTFQETQY
>TRBJ2-3|13|TRBV25-1
ASSNPSRGADTQY
>TRBJ1-6|12|TRBV4-3
ASSQGPGDPPLH
>TRBJ2-5|13|TRBV11-2
ASSLGAGGEETQY
>TRBJ1-2|12|TRBV5-1
ASSQGQGVNGYT